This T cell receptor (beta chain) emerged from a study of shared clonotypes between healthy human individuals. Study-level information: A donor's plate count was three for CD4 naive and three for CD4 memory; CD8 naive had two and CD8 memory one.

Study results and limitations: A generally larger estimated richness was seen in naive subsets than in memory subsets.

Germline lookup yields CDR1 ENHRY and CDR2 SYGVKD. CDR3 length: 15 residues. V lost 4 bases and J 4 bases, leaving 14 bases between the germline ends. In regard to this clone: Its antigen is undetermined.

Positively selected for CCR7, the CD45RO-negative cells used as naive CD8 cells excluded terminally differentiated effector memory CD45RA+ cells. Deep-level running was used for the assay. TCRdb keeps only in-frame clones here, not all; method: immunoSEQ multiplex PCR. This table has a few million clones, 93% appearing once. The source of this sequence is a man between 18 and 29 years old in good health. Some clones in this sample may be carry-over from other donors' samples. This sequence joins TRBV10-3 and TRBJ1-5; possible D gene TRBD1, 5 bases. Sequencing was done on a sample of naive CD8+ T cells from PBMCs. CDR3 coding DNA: TGTGCCATCAGTGTCGGAGGGGATGGTAATCAGCCCCAGCATTTT. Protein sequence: CAISVGGDGNQPQHF.